This TCR beta chain was profiled in a study of regulatory T cells in long-lasting Graves disease. Study-level points and caveats: There was favoring of TRBV28, TRBJ1-2 and TRBJ2-5 in persistent disease. Newly diagnosed patients shared about a thousand public clonotypes; persistent patients shared around 2,800.

Arm-PCR with iRepertoire HTBI primers amplified the CDR3 regions for these TCR beta libraries. TCRdb analysed the multiplex PCR reads with MiXCR anew, one entry per CDR3 protein. Of roughly 700,000 distinct CDR3 sequences listed, roughly 30% are singletons. This clonotype was seen more than once but under ten times. What it binds is unknown. This CDR3 is 13 amino acids long. Trimming cost V 10 bases and J 2 bases, with 11 bases left between them. Germline V gene data show CDR1 as SEHNR and CDR2 as FQNEAQ (reference sequence). Time point given: persistent/refractory GD, antithyroid drugs over 5 years with positive TRAb. PBMC RNA was the source of the TCR library.

Sequencing used peripheral blood mononuclear cells (PBMCs), obtained when the disease was refractory, from a patient treated with antithyroid drugs. The V gene is TRBV7-9, the J gene TRBJ1-4; D gene unclear. The TCR originated in a female donor with Graves disease. The CDR3 here is CATGRSTNEKLFF. In DNA form, the CDR3 reads TGTGCCACCGGGCGGTCGACTAATGAAAAACTGTTTTTT.